The 15 T cell receptor beta chains in this list originate from one sample, sequenced in a study of blood T cell repertoires in COVID-19. Generated by immunoSEQ multiplex PCR, the TCRdb table keeps only in-frame clones and is missing some. The sample records about 350,000 clones, around nine tenths being singletons. Sequenced: PBMCs or T cells enriched from blood (not recorded which). Receptors originate from a woman aged 30 to 39 who had been exposed to COVID-19.

The V gene is TRBV6-1, the J gene TRBJ1-1; the D is unclear. CDR1 is MNHNS, CDR2 SASEGT, per germline. The CDR3 extends over 12 amino acids. V was trimmed by 0 bases and J by 11 bases, leaving 10 bases between them. The CDR3 spells CASSEARVGAFF. CDR3 bases: TGTGCCAGCAGTGAAGCGAGGGTCGGGGCTTTCTTT.

V usage is TRBV20-1 and J usage is TRBJ1-4; a weak D match, TRBD1 (5 bases). Germline CDR1 and CDR2: DFQATT and SNEGSKA (reference sequence). The CDR3 has 15 residues. V lost 3 bases and J lost 5, with 16 bases in between. The CDR3 coding sequence is TGCAGTGCTAGTTCTGGCAGCCGACAGAATGAAAAACTGTTTTTT. This encodes CSASSGSRQNEKLFF.

As for this clone: At the DNA level, this CDR3 is encoded by other sequences in the same sample as well. V is TRBV28 and J is TRBJ1-4; no definite D call. There are 12 residues in the CDR3. The germline V and J ends were trimmed by 7 bases and 1 base, with 4 bases remaining between them. CDR1 MDHEN and CDR2 SYDVKM come from the germline V gene. The CDR3 region is CASTGTNEKLFF. In DNA, the CDR3 is TGTGCCAGCACCGGAACTAATGAAAAACTGTTTTTT.

The chain recombines TRBV3-1 (or the pseudogene TRBV3-2) with TRBJ1-1; TRBD1 is a possible D gene (6 bases). Trimming pared 4 bases from V and 8 bases from J, leaving 14 bases between. Germline assignment: CDR1 LGHDT and CDR2 YNNKEL (reference sequence). The CDR3 totals 13 residues. The CDR3 DNA reads TGTGCCAGCAGCCCTTGGGGGCAGGGGGAAGCTTTCTTT. Its protein product is CASSPWGQGEAFF.

The rearrangement links TRBV28 to TRBJ2-7, with TRBD2 matching over 9 bases. This CDR3 region has 15 residues. V shed 6 bases and J 7 bases; nucleotides not matched to a gene: 13. The germline CDR1 and CDR2 sequences are MDHEN and SYDVKM. CDR3 residues: CASRGIAGVVGEQYF. The CDR3 nucleotides are TGTGCCAGCAGAGGAATAGCGGGAGTGGTCGGAGAGCAGTACTTC.

In DNA, the CDR3 is TGTGCCAGTAGTAGCGGGACAGGGGTCCCTTTGTACCAAGAGACCCAGTACTTC. Translated: CASSSGTGVPLYQETQYF. The chain combines TRBV19 with TRBJ2-5; the match to TRBD1 covers 10 bases. The CDR3 is 18 amino acids. The germline V gene has CDR1 LNHDA and CDR2 SQIVND (reference sequence). V lost 4 bases, J lost 0 bases, and 11 bases stayed unmatched.

The rearrangement links TRBV6-5 to TRBJ1-2; 8 nucleotides line up with TRBD1. The V segment lost 6 bases and the J segment 8 bases; nucleotides outside the gene matches: 17. Per the germline V gene, CDR1 is MNHEY and CDR2 is SVGAGI. This CDR3 has 16 amino acids. Written as DNA, the CDR3 is TGTGCCAGCAGCTACACGACAGGGGCCAGCTGGGACGGCTACACCTTC. Amino acid sequence: CASSYTTGASWDGYTF.

The genes are TRBV7-7 and TRBJ2-1; the match to TRBD2 covers 9 bases. The trim removed 2 bases at V and 8 bases at J, leaving 10 bases unmatched. CDR1 and CDR2 (germline): SSHAT, FNYEAQ (reference sequence). CDR3 length equals 16 residues. The CDR3: CASSLSSSGSFHEQFF. CDR3 DNA sequence: TGTGCCAGCAGCTTATCGAGTAGCGGGAGTTTCCATGAGCAGTTCTTC.

The chain recombines TRBV6-5 with TRBJ1-3; 7 bases fit TRBD1. The germline V gene encodes CDR1 MNHEY and CDR2 SVGAGI. V lost 8 bases to trimming and J lost 3 bases; unmatched junction nucleotides: 1. The CDR3 runs 12 residues. Written as DNA, the CDR3 is TGTGCCAGCGGGACAGATGGAAACACCATATATTTT. This sequence encodes CASGTDGNTIYF.

The V gene is TRBV2, the J gene TRBJ2-1, with D perhaps matching TRBD2 (6 bases). Germline V CDR1 and CDR2: SNHLY, FYNNEI. V was pared by 7 bases and J by 10 bases, with 11 bases between. There are 11 residues in the CDR3. CDR3 sequence: CASTRDSEQFF. The CDR3, as DNA: TGTGCCAGCACCCGGGACTCCGAGCAGTTCTTC. The full variable domain, with the rest looked up from reference TRBV2 and TRBJ2-1, is EPEVTQTPSHQVTQMGQEVILRCVPISNHLYFYWYRQILGQKVEFLVSFYNNEISEKSEIFDDQFSVERPDGSNFTLKIRSTKLEDSAMYFCASTRDSEQFFGPGTRLTVL.

CDR3: CASSPLGTSGNIQYF. CDR3 in DNA: TGTGCCAGCAGTCCCCTGGGGACTAGCGGAAACATTCAGTACTTC. The V call is TRBV27, the J call TRBJ2-4; 11 bases are shared with TRBD2. The CDR3 loop spans 15 amino acids. The V gene end was trimmed by 5 bases and the J gene end by 6 bases; junction bases not matched to a gene: 6. The V gene's germline CDR1 is MNHEY and CDR2 SMNVEV (reference sequence).

Remarks on this clone: The same CDR3 is also encoded by other DNA sequences in this sample. The chain joins TRBV5-1 to TRBJ2-7, with 8 nucleotides matching TRBD2. CDR1 and CDR2 (germline): SGHRS, YFSETQ. The CDR3 has 14 residues. V gave up 0 bases and J gave up 4 bases; unmatched junction bases: 3. The CDR3 is CASSLAGTSYEQYF. CDR3 bases: TGCGCCAGCAGCTTGGCAGGGACTAGTTACGAGCAGTACTTC.

V is TRBV24-1 and J is TRBJ2-1, with a tentative D call TRBD1 (5 bases). The germline V and J ends were trimmed by 4 bases and 6 bases, with 12 bases remaining between them. Germline V CDR1 and CDR2: KGHDR, SFDVKD. The CDR3 runs 14 residues. The chain's CDR3 is CATSDPSRVNEQFF. The CDR3 bases are TGTGCCACCAGTGACCCCTCCAGGGTCAATGAGCAGTTCTTC.

This chain connects TRBV5-4 to TRBJ2-3; D not certain. Germline CDR1 SGHNT, CDR2 YYREEE (reference sequence). Trimming stripped 4 bases from V and 0 bases from J, with 6 bases between. The CDR3 is made up of 13 amino acids. The CDR3 nucleotides read TGTGCCAGCAGCCTAGATAGCACAGATACGCAGTATTTT. Protein sequence: CASSLDSTDTQYF.

The DNA for the CDR3 is TGTGCCAGCAGCCAGCAGGGGATTTATGAGGCTAGGACCTTC. The encoded protein is CASSQQGIYEARTF. This chain uses TRBV14 with TRBJ1-2, with a tentative D call TRBD1 (6 bases). The germline gives CDR1 SGHDN, CDR2 FVKESK. Trimming took 3 bases from V and 14 from J, leaving 22 bases between them. The CDR3 has 14 residues.